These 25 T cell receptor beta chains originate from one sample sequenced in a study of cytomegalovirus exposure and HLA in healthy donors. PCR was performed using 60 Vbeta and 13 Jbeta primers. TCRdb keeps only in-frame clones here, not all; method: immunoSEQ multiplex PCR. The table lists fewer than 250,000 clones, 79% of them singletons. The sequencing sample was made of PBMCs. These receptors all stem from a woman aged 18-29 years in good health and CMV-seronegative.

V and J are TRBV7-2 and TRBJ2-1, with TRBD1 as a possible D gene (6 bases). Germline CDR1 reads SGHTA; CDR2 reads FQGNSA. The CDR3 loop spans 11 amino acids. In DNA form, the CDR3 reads TGTGCAAGCGACAGGCGGAATGAGCAGTTCTTC. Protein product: CASDRRNEQFF.

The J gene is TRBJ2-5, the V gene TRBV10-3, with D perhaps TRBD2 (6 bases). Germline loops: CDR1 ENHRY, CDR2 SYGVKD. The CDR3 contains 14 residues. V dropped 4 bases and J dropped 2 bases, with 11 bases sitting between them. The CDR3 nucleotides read TGTGCCATCAGTGGGCATGGGGGGCAAGAGACCCAGTACTTC. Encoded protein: CAISGHGGQETQYF.

The CDR3 is CASGKTGSTDTQYF. As DNA, the CDR3 is TGCGCCAGCGGCAAGACAGGGTCCACAGATACGCAGTATTTT. The chain is built from TRBV5-1 and TRBJ2-3, with TRBD1 matching over 7 bases. The trim removed 7 bases at V and 2 bases at J, leaving 7 bases unmatched. CDR3 length: 14 residues. Per the germline V gene, CDR1 is SGHRS and CDR2 is YFSETQ. Supplemented by reference TRBV5-1 and TRBJ2-3, the full variable domain reads KAGVTQTPRYLIKTRGQQVTLSCSPISGHRSVSWYQQTPGQGLQFLFEYFSETQRNKGNFPGRFSGRQFSNSRSEMNVSTLELGDSALYLCASGKTGSTDTQYFGPGTRLTVL.

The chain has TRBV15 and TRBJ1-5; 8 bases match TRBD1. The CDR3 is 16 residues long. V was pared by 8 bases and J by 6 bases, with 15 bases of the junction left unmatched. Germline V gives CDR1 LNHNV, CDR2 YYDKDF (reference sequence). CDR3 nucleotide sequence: TGTGCCACCCGAGGCTCAGGGACAGGTGATAGTCAGCCCCAGCATTTT. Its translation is CATRGSGTGDSQPQHF.

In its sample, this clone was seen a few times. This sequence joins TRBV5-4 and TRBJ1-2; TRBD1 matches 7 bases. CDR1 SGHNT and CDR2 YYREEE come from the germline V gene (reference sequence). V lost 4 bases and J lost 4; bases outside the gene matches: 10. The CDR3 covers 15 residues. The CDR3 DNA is TGTGCCAGCAGCGCAATCGGGACAGACTTCTATGGCTACACCTTC. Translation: CASSAIGTDFYGYTF.

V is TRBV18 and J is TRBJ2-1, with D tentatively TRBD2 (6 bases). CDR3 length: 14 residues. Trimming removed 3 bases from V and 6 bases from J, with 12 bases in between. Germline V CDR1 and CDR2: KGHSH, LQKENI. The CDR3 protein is CASSPSRGFNEQFF. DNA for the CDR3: TGTGCCAGCTCACCTTCTCGGGGGTTCAATGAGCAGTTCTTC.

The CDR3 sequence is CASSPTIGDTNYGYTF. DNA for the CDR3: TGCGCCAGCAGCCCGACAATAGGGGACACTAACTATGGCTACACCTTC. The chain uses TRBV5-1 and TRBJ1-2, with D possibly TRBD1 on 6 matching bases. The V end lost 4 bases, the J end lost 0 bases, and 16 bases lay between the germline ends. Per the germline V gene, CDR1 is SGHRS and CDR2 is YFSETQ. The CDR3 runs to 16 residues.

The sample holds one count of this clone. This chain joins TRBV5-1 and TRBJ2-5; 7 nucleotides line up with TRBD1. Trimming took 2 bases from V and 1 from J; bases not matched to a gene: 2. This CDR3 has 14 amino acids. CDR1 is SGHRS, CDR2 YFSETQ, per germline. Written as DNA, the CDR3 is TGCGCCAGCAGCTTAGGGACAGTCCAAGAGACCCAGTACTTC. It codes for CASSLGTVQETQYF.

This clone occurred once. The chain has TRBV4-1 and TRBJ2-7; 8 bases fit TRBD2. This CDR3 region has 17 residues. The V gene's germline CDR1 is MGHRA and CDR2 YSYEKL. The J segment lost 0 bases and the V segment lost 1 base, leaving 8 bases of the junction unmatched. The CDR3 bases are TGCGCCAGCAGCCAAGGGCCGGGGGGGACAATCTCCTACGAGCAGTACTTC. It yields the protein CASSQGPGGTISYEQYF.

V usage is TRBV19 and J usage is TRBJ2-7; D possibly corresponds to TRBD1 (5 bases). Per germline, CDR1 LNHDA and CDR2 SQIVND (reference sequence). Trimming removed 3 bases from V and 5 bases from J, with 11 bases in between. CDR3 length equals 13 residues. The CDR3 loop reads CASSMGQGNEQYF. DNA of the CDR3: TGTGCCAGTAGTATGGGCCAGGGAAACGAGCAGTACTTC. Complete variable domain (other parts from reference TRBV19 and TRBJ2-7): DGGITQSPKYLFRKEGQNVTLSCEQNLNHDAMYWYRQDPGQGLRLIYYSQIVNDFQKGDIAEGYSVSREKKESFPLTVTSAQKNPTAFYLCASSMGQGNEQYFGPGTRLTVT.

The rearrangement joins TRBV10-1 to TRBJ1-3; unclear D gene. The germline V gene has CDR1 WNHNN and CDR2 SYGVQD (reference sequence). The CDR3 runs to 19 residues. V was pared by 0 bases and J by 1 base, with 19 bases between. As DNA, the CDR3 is TGCGCCAGCAGTGAGTCGATTACAGACCGTACGAATTCTGGAAACACCATATATTTT. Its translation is CASSESITDRTNSGNTIYF.

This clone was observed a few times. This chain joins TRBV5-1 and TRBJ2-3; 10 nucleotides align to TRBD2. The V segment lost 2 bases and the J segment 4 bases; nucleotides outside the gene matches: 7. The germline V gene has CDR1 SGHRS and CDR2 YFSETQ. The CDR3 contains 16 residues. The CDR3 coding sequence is TGCGCCAGCAGCTTTGAAAGCGGGGGGGCCCCAGATACGCAGTATTTT. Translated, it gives CASSFESGGAPDTQYF.

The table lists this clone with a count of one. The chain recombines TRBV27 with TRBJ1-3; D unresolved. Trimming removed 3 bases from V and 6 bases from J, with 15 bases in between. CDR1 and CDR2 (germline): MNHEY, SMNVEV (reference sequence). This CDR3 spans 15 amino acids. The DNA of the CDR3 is TGTGCCAGCAGTTTTCGGGGAGGAGGTGAAAACACCATATATTTT. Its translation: CASSFRGGGENTIYF.

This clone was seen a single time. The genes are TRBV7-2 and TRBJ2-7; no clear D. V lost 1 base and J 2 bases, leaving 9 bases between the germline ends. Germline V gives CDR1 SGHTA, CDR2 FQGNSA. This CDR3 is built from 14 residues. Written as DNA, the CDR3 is TGTGCCAGCAGCTTAGGACTGCCTACCTACGAGCAGTACTTC. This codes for CASSLGLPTYEQYF.

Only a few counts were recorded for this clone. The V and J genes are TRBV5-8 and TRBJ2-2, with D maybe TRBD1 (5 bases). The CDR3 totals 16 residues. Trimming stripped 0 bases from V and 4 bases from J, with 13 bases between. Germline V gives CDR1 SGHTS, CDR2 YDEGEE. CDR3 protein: CASSLGVRVSTGELFF. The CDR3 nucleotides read TGTGCCAGCAGCTTGGGAGTCAGGGTTAGCACCGGGGAGCTGTTTTTT.

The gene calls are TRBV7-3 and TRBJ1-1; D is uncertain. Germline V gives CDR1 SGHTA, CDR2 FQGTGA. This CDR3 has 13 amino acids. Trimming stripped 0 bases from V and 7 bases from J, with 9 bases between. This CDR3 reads CASSLTGSGEAFF. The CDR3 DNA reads TGTGCCAGCAGCTTAACAGGAAGCGGTGAAGCTTTCTTT.

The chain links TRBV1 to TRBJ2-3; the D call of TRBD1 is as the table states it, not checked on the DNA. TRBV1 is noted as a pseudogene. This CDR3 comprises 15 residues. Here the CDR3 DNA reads TGCACCAGCAGCCTCGTCAGGGTGATCACAGATACGCAGTATTTT. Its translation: CTSSLVRVITDTQYF.

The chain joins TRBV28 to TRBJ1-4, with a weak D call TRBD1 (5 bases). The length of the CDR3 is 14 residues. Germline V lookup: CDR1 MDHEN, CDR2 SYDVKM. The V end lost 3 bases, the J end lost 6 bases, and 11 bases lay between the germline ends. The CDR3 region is CASSLGRAYEKLFF. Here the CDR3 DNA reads TGTGCCAGCAGTTTGGGCAGGGCCTATGAAAAACTGTTTTTT.

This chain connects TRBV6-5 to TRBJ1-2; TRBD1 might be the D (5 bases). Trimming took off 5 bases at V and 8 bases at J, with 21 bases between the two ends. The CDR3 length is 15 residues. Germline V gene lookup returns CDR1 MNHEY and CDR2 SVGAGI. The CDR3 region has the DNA TGTGCCAGCAGTGTATCGGGACCGACGGGGGTCGGCTACACCTTC. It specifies CASSVSGPTGVGYTF.

This CDR3 reads CASSQEGLPFYNEQFF. DNA of the CDR3: TGTGCCAGCAGCCAAGAAGGACTACCGTTCTACAATGAGCAGTTCTTC. The chain recombines TRBV4-2 with TRBJ2-1; TRBD2 is a possible D gene (6 bases). Per germline, CDR1 LGHNA and CDR2 YNFKEQ. V lost 0 bases and J lost 3, with 12 bases in between. The CDR3 totals 16 residues.

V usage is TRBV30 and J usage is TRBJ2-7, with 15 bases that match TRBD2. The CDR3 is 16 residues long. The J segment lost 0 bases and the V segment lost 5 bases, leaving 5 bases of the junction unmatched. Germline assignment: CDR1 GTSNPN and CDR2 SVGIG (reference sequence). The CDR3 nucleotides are TGTGCCTGGGGGGGACTAGCGGGAGGTTCCTCCTACGAGCAGTACTTC. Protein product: CAWGGLAGGSSYEQYF.

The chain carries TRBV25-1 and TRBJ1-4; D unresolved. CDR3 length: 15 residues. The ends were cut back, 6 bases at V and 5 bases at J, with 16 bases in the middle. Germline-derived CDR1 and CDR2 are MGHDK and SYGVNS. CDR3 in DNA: TGTGCCAGCAGATCCACAACTAAGACCAATGAAAAACTGTTTTTT. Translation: CASRSTTKTNEKLFF.

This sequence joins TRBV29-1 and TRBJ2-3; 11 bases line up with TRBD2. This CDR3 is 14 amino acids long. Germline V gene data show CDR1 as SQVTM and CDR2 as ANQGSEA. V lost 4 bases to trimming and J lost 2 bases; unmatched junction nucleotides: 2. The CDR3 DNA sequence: TGCAGCGTTGGGACTAGCGGGTTCACAGATACGCAGTATTTT. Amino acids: CSVGTSGFTDTQYF.

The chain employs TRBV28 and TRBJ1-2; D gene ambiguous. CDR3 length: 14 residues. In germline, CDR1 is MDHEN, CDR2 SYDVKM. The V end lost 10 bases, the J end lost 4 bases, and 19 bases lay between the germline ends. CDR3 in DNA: TGTGCCATTAAGGAGTCCGGACTCAGCTATGGCTACACCTTC. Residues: CAIKESGLSYGYTF.

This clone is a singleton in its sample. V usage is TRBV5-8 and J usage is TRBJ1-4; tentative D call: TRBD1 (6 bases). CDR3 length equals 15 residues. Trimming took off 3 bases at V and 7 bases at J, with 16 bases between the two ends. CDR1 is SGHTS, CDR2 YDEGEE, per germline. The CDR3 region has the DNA TGTGCCAGCAGCTCAAGCAGGGGAGAGATTGAAAAACTGTTTTTT. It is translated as CASSSSRGEIEKLFF.